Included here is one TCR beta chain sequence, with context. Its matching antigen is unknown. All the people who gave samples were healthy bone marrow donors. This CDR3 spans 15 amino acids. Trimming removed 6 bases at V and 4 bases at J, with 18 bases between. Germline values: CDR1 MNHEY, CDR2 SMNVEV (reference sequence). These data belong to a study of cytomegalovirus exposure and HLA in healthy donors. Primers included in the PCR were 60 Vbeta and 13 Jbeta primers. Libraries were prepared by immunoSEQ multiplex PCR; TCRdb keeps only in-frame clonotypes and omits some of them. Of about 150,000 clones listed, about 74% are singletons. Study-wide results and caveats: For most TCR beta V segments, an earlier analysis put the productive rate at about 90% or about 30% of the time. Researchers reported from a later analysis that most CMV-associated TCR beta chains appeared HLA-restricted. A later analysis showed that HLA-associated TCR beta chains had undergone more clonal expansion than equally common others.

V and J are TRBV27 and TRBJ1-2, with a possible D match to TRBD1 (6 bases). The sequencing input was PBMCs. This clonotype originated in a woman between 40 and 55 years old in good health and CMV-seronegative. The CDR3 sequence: CASSPGTPNLYGYTF. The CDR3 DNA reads TGTGCCAGCAGCCCCGGGACACCTAATCTCTATGGCTACACCTTC.